This note documents a single T cell receptor beta chain sequence. At the DNA level, this CDR3 is encoded by other sequences in the same sample as well. Only in-frame clones appear in the TCRdb table, and some are missing; sequencing was by immunoSEQ multiplex PCR. The table includes 260,000 or so clones, about 83% detected once. This record belongs to a study of blood T cell repertoires in COVID-19. Per the germline V gene, CDR1 is SGHRS and CDR2 is YFSETQ. This CDR3 region has 15 residues. The ends lost 3 bases at V and 1 base at J; junction bases unmatched: 6. This receptor was identified in a middle-aged woman who had been exposed to COVID-19. The chain uses TRBV5-1 and TRBJ2-7; 8 nucleotides line up with TRBD2. The sequenced sample was PBMCs or T cells enriched from blood (not recorded which). As DNA, the CDR3 is TGCGCCAGCAGCTCCCTAGCGGGTGCTTCCTACGAGCAGTACTTC. This codes for CASSSLAGASYEQYF.